The subject of this entry is one TCR beta chain. Its specificity is not known. The data are from a study of vaccination and CD4 T cells after COVID-19. Study overall: Post-COVID samples were collected a median around 100 days following diagnosis, spanning 35 to 161. The study sampled a few convalescent patients at day 14 and again at days 161 to 241 post-vaccination. Points from the study as a whole: The study sampled relatively few convalescent patients and omitted early post-infection timepoints. Convalescent patients saw a median roughly 90% of their reactive clones show up only after vaccination.

Time point specified: late sampling 161 to 241 days after vaccination in a few convalescent patients. V lost 6 bases to trimming and J lost 2 bases; unmatched junction nucleotides: 3. Germline loops: CDR1 MNHEY, CDR2 SVGEGT. The CDR3 totals 15 residues. TCRdb redid the calling of the PCR reads with MiXCR, one entry per CDR3 protein. Of roughly 30,000 distinct CDR3 sequences detected, 45% to 65% appear once; the ten largest clones hold roughly 5%. This TCR came from a human donor who had recovered from COVID-19. Sequencing used CD4+ T cells from blood, obtained about 7 months after SARS-CoV-2 vaccination. The chain recombines TRBV6-2 or TRBV6-3 with TRBJ2-1, with 11 nucleotides matching TRBD2. In DNA form, the CDR3 reads TGTGCCAGCAGCCGACTAGCGGGACCCTACAATGAGCAGTTCTTC. Translated, it gives CASSRLAGPYNEQFF.